A single sample is the source of the 2 T cell receptor beta chains below, sequenced in a study of blood T cell repertoires in COVID-19. The assay was immunoSEQ multiplex PCR, and TCRdb's table has in-frame clones only and misses some. The data show tens of thousands of clones, approximately 89% seen once. What was sequenced was peripheral blood. The receptor set was obtained from a man aged 60 to 75 with active or convalescent COVID-19.

V is TRBV6-5 and J is TRBJ1-1; 7 nucleotides match TRBD1. V shed 7 bases, J shed 8 bases, and the junction held 4 bases outside the gene matches. CDR1 and CDR2 from the germline V gene are MNHEY and SVGAGI. CDR3 size: 11 residues. The CDR3 region has the DNA TGTGCCAGCACGGACAGGTTGGAAGCTTTCTTT. Amino acid sequence: CASTDRLEAFF.

The rearrangement joins TRBV6-5 to TRBJ1-1, with 7 bases identical to TRBD1. Germline V gives CDR1 MNHEY, CDR2 SVGAGI. The CDR3 has 15 residues. With V trimmed by 2 bases and J by 1 base, 4 bases remained unmatched. CDR3 region: CASSYTGQANTEAFF. CDR3 DNA sequence: TGTGCCAGCAGTTACACCGGACAGGCGAACACTGAAGCTTTCTTT.